This TCR beta chain was captured by sequencing in a study of T cells in Graves' hyperthyroidism and ophthalmopathy. Patients with uncontrolled infections, other autoimmune diseases, pregnancy or lactation were excluded. RNA transcripts were the template for amplifying TCR beta CDR3 regions. First-round RT-PCR with HTBI primers amplified the TCR CDR3 region. MiXCR was run by TCRdb on the multiplex PCR reads, yielding one entry per CDR3 protein. The profile shows 480,000 or so distinct CDR3 sequences, 35% to 50% of them singletons. Germline lookup yields CDR1 SGHTA and CDR2 FQGNSA. The V end lost 5 bases, the J end lost 6 bases, and 17 bases lay between the germline ends. The CDR3 is 14 amino acids.

The V gene is TRBV7-2, the J gene TRBJ2-7; D possibly corresponds to TRBD2 (6 bases). The sequence derives from an adult woman with Graves' disease, either hyperthyroidism or ophthalmopathy (not recorded which). The sample taken for sequencing was peripheral blood or thyroid tissue (not recorded which). The CDR3 sequence is CASSIPGLASEQYF. In nucleotides, the CDR3 is TGTGCCAGCAGCATACCGGGACTTGCCTCCGAGCAGTACTTC.